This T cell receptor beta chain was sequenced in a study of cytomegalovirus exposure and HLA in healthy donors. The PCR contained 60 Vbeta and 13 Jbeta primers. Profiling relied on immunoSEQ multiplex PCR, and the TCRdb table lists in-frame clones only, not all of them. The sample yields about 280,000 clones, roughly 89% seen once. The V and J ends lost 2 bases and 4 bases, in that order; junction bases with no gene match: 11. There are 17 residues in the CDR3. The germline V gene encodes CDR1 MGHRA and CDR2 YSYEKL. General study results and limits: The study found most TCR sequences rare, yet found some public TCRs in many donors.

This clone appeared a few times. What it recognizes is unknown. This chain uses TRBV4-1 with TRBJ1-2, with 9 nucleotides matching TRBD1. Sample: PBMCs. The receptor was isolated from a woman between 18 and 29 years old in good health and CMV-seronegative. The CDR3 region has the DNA TGCGCCAGCAGCCAAACGGGACAGGGAGCGGCAATCTATGGCTACACCTTC. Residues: CASSQTGQGAAIYGYTF.